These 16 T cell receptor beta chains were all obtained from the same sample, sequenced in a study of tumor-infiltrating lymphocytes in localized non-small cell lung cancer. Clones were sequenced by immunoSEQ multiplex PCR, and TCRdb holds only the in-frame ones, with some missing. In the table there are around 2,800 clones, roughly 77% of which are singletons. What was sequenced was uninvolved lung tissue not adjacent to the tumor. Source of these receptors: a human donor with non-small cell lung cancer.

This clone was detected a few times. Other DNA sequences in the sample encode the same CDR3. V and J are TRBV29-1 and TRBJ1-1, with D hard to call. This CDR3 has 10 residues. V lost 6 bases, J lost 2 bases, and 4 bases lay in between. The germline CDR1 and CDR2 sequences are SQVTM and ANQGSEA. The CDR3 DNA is TGCAGCGTAGACAACACTGAAGCTTTCTTT. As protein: CSVDNTEAFF.

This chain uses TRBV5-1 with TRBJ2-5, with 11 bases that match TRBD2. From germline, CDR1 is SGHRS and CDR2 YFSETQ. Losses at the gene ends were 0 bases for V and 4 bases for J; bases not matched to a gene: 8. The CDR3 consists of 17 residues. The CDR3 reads CASSLVAGGRGTETQYF. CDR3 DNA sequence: TGCGCCAGCAGCTTGGTAGCGGGAGGGAGAGGGACAGAGACCCAGTACTTC.

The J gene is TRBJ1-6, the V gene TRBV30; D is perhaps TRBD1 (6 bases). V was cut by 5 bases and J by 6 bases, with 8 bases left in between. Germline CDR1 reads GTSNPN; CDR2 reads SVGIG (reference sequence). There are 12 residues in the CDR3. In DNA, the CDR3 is TGTGCCTGGGGACAGACTAATTCACCCCTCCACTTT. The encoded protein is CAWGQTNSPLHF. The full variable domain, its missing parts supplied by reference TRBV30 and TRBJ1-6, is SQTIHQWPATLVQPVGSPLSLECTVEGTSNPNLYWYRQAAGRGLQLLFYSVGIGQISSEVPQNLSASRPQDRQFILSSKKLLLSDSGFYLCAWGQTNSPLHFGNGTRLTVT.

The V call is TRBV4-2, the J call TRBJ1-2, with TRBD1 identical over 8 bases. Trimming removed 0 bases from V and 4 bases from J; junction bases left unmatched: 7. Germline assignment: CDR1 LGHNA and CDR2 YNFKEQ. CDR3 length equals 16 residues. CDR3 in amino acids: CASSQDHDRGGYGYTF. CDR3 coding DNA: TGTGCCAGCAGCCAAGATCACGACAGGGGCGGCTATGGCTACACCTTC.

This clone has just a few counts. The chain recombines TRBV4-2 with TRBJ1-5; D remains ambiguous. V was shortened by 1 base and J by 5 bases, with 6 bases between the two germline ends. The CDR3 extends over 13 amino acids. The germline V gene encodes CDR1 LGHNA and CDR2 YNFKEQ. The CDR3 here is CASSQGRDQPQHF. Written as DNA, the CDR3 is TGTGCCAGCAGCCAAGGGAGGGATCAGCCCCAGCATTTT.

The CDR3 here is CASSTPGRGNTEAFF. The CDR3 DNA follows: TGTGCCAGTAGTACCCCAGGGAGGGGGAACACTGAAGCTTTCTTT. The chain carries TRBV19 and TRBJ1-1, with D possibly matching TRBD1 (5 bases). This CDR3 is 15 amino acids long. The V and J ends lost 4 bases and 1 base respectively, with 13 bases between them. Germline V CDR1 and CDR2: LNHDA, SQIVND (reference sequence).

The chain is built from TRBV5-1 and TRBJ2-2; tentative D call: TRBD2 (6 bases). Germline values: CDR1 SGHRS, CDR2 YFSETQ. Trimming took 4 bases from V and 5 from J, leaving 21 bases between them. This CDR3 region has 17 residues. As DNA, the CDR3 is TGCGCCAGCAGCCCGCTGGGCGGGACTTCTACGACCGGGGAGCTGTTTTTT. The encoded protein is CASSPLGGTSTTGELFF.

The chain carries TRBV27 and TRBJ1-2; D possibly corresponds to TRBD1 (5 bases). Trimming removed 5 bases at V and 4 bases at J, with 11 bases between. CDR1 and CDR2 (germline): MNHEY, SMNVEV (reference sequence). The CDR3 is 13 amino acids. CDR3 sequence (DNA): TGTGCCAGCAGTGCCTCCGGGGCCTATGGCTACACCTTC. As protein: CASSASGAYGYTF.

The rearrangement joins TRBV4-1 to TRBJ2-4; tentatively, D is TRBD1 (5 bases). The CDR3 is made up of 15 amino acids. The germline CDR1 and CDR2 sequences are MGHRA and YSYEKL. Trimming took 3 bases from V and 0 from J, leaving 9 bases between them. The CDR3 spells CASSQTALAKNIQYF. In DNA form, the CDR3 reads TGCGCCAGCAGCCAGACAGCTTTAGCCAAAAACATTCAGTACTTC.

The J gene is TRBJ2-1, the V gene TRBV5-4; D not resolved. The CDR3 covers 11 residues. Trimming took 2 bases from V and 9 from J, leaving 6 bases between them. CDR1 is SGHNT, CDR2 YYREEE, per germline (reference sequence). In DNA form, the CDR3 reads TGTGCCAGCAGCTTCCAGCTTGAGCAGTTCTTC. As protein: CASSFQLEQFF.

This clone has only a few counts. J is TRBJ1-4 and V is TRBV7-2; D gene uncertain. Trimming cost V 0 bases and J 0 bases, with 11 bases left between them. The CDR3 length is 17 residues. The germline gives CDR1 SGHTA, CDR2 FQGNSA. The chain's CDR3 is CASSLALYGATNEKLFF. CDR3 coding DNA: TGTGCCAGCAGCTTAGCGCTTTATGGGGCAACTAATGAAAAACTGTTTTTT.

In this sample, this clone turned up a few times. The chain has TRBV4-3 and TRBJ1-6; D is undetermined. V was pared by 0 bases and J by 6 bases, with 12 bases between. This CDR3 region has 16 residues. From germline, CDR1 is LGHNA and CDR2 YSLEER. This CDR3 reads CASSQDRGQPNSPLHF. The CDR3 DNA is TGCGCCAGCAGCCAAGATAGAGGGCAGCCTAATTCACCCCTCCACTTT.

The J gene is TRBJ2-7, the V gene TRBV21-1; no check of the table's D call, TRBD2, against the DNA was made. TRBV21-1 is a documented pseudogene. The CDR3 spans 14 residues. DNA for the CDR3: TGTGCCAGCAGCAAAGACAAGGAGTCCTACGAGCAGTACGTC. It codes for CASSKDKESYEQYV.

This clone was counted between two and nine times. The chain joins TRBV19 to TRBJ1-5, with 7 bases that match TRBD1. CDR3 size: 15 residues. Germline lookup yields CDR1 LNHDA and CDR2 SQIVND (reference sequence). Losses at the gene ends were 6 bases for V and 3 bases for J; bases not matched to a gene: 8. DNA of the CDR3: TGTGCCAGTAGGCAAACAGGGGCGATCAATCAGCCCCAGCATTTT. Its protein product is CASRQTGAINQPQHF.

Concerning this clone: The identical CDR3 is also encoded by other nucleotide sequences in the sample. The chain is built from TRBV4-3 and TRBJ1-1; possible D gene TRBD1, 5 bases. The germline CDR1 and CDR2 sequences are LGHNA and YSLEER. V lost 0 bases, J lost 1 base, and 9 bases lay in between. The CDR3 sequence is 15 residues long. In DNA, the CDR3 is TGCGCCAGCAGCCAAGAAGGGACCGGGAACACTGAAGCTTTCTTT. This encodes CASSQEGTGNTEAFF.

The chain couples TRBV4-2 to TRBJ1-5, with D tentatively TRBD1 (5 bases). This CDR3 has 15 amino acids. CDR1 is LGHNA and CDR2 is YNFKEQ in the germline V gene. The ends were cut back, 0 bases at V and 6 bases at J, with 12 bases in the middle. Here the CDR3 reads CASSQDLGDVQPQHF. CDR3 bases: TGTGCCAGCAGCCAAGATTTAGGGGATGTTCAGCCCCAGCATTTT.